This T cell receptor beta chain comes out of a study of cytomegalovirus exposure and HLA in healthy donors. The CDR3 consists of 14 residues. In germline, CDR1 is MNHEY, CDR2 SMNVEV (reference sequence). With 2 bases clipped from V and 4 bases from J, the junction kept 2 bases outside the gene matches. This clone has just a few counts. It was with 60 Vbeta and 13 Jbeta primers that the PCR ran. Clones were read by immunoSEQ multiplex PCR, and TCRdb kept only the in-frame ones, dropping some. The top ten hold about 2% of the sample, which has approximately 110,000 clones, 15% seen once. V and J are TRBV27 and TRBJ1-5, with 7 bases matching TRBD1. The sequenced sample was PBMCs. This receptor was identified in a woman younger than 35 in good health and CMV-seronegative. In nucleotides, the CDR3 is TGTGCCAGCAGTTTAAACAGGGGTAATCAGCCCCAGCATTTT. It codes for CASSLNRGNQPQHF.